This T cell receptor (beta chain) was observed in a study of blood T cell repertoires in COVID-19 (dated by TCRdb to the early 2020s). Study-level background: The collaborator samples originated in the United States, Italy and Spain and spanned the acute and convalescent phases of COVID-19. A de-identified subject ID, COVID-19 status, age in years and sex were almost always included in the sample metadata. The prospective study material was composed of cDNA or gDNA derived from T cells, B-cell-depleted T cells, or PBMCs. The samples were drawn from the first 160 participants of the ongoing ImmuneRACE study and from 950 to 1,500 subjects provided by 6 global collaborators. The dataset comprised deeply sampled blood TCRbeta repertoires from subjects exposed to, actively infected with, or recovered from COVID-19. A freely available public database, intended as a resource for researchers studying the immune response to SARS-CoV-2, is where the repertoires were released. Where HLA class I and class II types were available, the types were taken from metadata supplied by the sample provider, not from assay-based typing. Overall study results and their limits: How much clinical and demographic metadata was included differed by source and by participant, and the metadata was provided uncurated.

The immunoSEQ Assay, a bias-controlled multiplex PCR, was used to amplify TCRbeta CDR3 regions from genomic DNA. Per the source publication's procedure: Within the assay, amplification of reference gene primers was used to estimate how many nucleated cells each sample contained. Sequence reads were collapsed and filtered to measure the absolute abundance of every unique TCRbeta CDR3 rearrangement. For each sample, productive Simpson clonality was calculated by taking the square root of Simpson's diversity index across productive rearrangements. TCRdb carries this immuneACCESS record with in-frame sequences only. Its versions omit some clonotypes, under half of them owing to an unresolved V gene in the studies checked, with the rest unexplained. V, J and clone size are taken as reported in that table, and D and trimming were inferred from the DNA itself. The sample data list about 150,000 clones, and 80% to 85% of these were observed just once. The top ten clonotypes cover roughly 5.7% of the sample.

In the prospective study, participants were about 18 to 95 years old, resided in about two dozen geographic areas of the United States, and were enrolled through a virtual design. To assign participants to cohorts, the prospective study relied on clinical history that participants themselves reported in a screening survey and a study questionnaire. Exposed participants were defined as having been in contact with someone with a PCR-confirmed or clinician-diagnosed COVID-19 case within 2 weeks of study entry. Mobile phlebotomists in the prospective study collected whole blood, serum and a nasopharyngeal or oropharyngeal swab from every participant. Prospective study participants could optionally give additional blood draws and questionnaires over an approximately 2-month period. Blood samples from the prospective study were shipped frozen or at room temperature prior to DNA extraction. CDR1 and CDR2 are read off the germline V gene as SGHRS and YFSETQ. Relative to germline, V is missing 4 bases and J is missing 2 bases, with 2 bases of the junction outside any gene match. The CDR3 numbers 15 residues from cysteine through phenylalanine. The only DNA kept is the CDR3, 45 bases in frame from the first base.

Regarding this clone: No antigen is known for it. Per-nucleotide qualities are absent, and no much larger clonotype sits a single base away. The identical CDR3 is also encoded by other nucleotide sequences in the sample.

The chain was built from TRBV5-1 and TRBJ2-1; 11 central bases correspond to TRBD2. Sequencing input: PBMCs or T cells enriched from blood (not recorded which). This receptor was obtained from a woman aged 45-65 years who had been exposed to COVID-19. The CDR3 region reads CASSLAGGTYNEQFF. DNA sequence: TGCGCCAGCAGCCTAGCGGGGGGAACCTACAATGAGCAGTTCTTC.